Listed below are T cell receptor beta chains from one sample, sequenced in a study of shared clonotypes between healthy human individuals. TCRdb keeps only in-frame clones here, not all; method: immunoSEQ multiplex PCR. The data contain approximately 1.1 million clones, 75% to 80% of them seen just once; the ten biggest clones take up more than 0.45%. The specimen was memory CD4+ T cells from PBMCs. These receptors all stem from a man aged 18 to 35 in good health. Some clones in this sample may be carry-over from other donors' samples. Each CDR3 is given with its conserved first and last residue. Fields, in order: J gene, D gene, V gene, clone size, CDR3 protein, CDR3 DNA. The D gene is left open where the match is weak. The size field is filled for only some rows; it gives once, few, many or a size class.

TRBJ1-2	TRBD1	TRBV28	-	CASSPWTGSYGYTF	TGTGCCAGCAGTCCCTGGACAGGATCATACGGCTACACCTTC
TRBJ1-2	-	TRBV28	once	CASSWGAGRLNYGYTF	TGTGCCAGCAGTTGGGGGGCTGGACGGCTTAACTATGGCTACACCTTC
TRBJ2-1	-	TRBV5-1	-	CASSLDGSYNEQFF	TGCGCCAGCAGCTTGGATGGCAGCTACAATGAGCAGTTCTTC
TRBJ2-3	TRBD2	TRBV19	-	CAGGAGPGYTQYF	TGTGCCGGCGGAGCGGGACCCGGATATACGCAGTATTTT
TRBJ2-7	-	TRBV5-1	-	CASSLGTGTYEQYF	TGCGCCAGCAGCTTGGGGACGGGAACCTACGAGCAGTACTTC
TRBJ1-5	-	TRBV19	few	CASRPGTLGNQPQHF	TGTGCCAGTAGACCAGGAACCCTGGGCAATCAGCCCCAGCATTTT
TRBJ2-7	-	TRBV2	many	CASRDGQYSYEQYF	TGTGCCAGCAGAGACGGACAGTACTCCTACGAGCAGTACTTC
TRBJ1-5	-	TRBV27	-	CASRGGGEQPQHF	TGTGCCAGCAGGGGAGGGGGTGAGCAGCCCCAGCATTTT
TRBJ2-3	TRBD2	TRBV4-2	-	CASSQGTSGRSTQYF	TGTGCCAGCAGCCAAGGGACTAGCGGGAGGAGTACGCAGTATTTT
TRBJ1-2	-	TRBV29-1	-	CSVELRDGTNYGYTF	TGCAGCGTTGAACTCCGGGACGGCACTAACTATGGCTACACCTTC
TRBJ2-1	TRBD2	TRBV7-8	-	CASSRMGRGDEQFF	TGTGCCAGCAGCCGAATGGGTCGGGGGGATGAGCAGTTCTTC